This TCR beta chain was obtained from a study of T cells after somatic rescue of genetic block. Clones were sequenced by immunoSEQ multiplex PCR, and TCRdb holds only the in-frame ones, with some missing. The sample yields 80,000 to 100,000 clones, approximately 90% seen once. The length of the CDR3 is 15 residues. The germline V gene has CDR1 SGHRS and CDR2 YFSETQ. V lost 4 bases and J lost 2, with 16 bases in between. The sequence was collected from a woman between 18 and 29 years old. Sequenced sample: peripheral blood mononuclear cells (PBMCs). The chain couples TRBV5-1 to TRBJ2-7; D remains ambiguous. CDR3 DNA: TGCGCCAGCAGCGCAGGCTCCGGGCCCCCCTACGAGCAGTACTTC. Its translation is CASSAGSGPPYEQYF.